The clone carrying this TCR beta chain was detected only once. Germline CDR1 is SGHNT and CDR2 is YYREEE (reference sequence). With V trimmed by 3 bases and J by 6 bases, 6 bases remained unmatched. The length of the CDR3 is 16 residues. The sample comes from a study of shared clonotypes between healthy human individuals. Sequencing used immunoSEQ multiplex PCR; TCRdb keeps in-frame clones, though not all of them. This table holds more than 400,000 clones, approximately 94% found once. The source material was naive CD4+ T cells sorted from blood. The subset here: CD45RA+ positively selected. This TCR came from a woman aged 30 to 39 in good health. The rearrangement uses TRBV5-4 and TRBJ2-2; 12 bases fit TRBD1. The CDR3 spells CASSSGTGGLAGELFF. CDR3 nucleotides: TGTGCCAGCAGCTCCGGGACAGGGGGCTTGGCCGGGGAGCTGTTTTTT.